A selection of T cell receptor beta chains follows, all from one sample in a study of OX40 agonist ivuxolimab in advanced cancers. Assay: immunoSEQ multiplex PCR; the TCRdb copy retains only in-frame clones and omits some. This sample has some 65,000 clones, with 89% found just once. Source: CD4+ or CD8+ T cells sorted from blood, taken in a trial of the OX40 agonist ivuxolimab. These receptor sequences come from an adult with an advanced solid tumor such as melanoma, head and neck, liver or kidney cancer. CDR3s include the opening cysteine and the closing phenylalanine or tryptophan. D genes are given only for firm matches. The listing skips clone size in some rows; elsewhere it reads once, few, many or a size class.

j_call | clone_size | v_call | d_call | cdr3_nt | cdr3_aa
TRBJ1-1 | NA | TRBV6-1 | NA | TGTGCCAGCAGTGAAGCAGGAGACAGGCGGTATGATCTTTTGGGGGCTTTCTTT | CASSEAGDRRYDLLGAFF
TRBJ2-7 | NA | TRBV7-9 | NA | TGTGCCAGCAGGGACGGACAGATCGACGAGCAGTACTTC | CASRDGQIDEQYF
TRBJ2-7 | NA | TRBV28 | NA | TGTGCCAGCAGTCCCAGCCTAACCTACGAGCAGTACTTC | CASSPSLTYEQYF
TRBJ1-1 | NA | TRBV11-2 | NA | TGTGCCAGCAGCTTAGGGGTTGGGTGGAGTGAAGCTTTCTTT | CASSLGVGWSEAFF
TRBJ1-1 | NA | TRBV19 | NA | TGTGCCAGTTGTTTCGGACACCCTTACACTGAAGCTTTCTTT | CASCFGHPYTEAFF
TRBJ1-2 | NA | TRBV9 | NA | TGTGCCAGCAGCCTCGGTGGGGGGAACTATGGCTACACCTTC | CASSLGGGNYGYTF
TRBJ2-7 | NA | TRBV2 | NA | TGTGCCAGCAGTGACGGAGTAACCTACGAGCAGTACTTC | CASSDGVTYEQYF
TRBJ2-7 | NA | TRBV5-1 | TRBD2 | TGCGCCAGCAACTCACTTCCGGGACTAGCGGGGGAGCAGTACTTC | CASNSLPGLAGEQYF
TRBJ2-7 | NA | TRBV30 | TRBD2 | TGTGCCTGGAGTACTGGGGTGGGAGGGAACGAGCAGTACTTC | CAWSTGVGGNEQYF
TRBJ2-1 | NA | TRBV30 | TRBD2 | TGTGCCTGGAGGGGGACTAGCGGGGTCTTCAATGAGCAGTTCTTC | CAWRGTSGVFNEQFF
TRBJ2-2 | NA | TRBV27 | NA | TGTGCCAGCAATAAGAGGGGCGGGGAGCTGTTTTTT | CASNKRGGELFF
TRBJ2-5 | NA | TRBV27 | NA | TGTGCCAGCAGTATGGGGGGTGCGGCCCAGTACTTC | CASSMGGAAQYF
TRBJ2-3 | once | TRBV27 | TRBD2 | TGTGCCAGCAGCCCTTATAGCGGGAGTACAGATACGCAGTATTTT | CASSPYSGSTDTQYF
TRBJ2-7 | NA | TRBV13 | TRBD2 | TGTGCCAGCAGCACTAGTACGGGACTAGGGGACTACGAGCAGTACTTC | CASSTSTGLGDYEQYF
TRBJ2-1 | NA | TRBV4-1 | NA | TGCGCCAGCAGCCAAGATCAGGACCTTTACAATGAGCAGTTCTTC | CASSQDQDLYNEQFF
TRBJ2-2 | NA | TRBV6-1 | NA | TGTGCCAGCAGTGAACAGGGCCACGTCCTCACCGGGGAGCTGTTTTTT | CASSEQGHVLTGELFF
TRBJ1-1 | NA | TRBV5-6 | NA | TGTGCCAGCAGCTCCGGGGGTGGTGAAGCTTTCTTT | CASSSGGGEAFF
TRBJ2-3 | once | TRBV5-1 | TRBD2 | TGCGCCAGCAGCTTGGGCGGGGGGCTTGGAGATACGCAGTATTTT | CASSLGGGLGDTQYF
TRBJ2-3 | NA | TRBV2 | NA | TGTGCCAGCAGTGGGGCGCAGTCAAGCACAGATACGCAGTATTTT | CASSGAQSSTDTQYF
TRBJ1-2 | NA | TRBV9 | TRBD1 | TGTGCCAGCAGCGTAGATGGGACAGGGATCAACTATGGCTACACCTTC | CASSVDGTGINYGYTF
TRBJ2-7 | few | TRBV7-9 | NA | TGTGCCAGCAGCTTAGAACGGACCTACGAGCAGTACTTC | CASSLERTYEQYF
TRBJ2-1 | NA | TRBV5-4 | TRBD1 | TGTGCCAGCAGCTTCCTCGACAGGGGGATCTACAATGAGCAGTTCTTC | CASSFLDRGIYNEQFF
TRBJ2-5 | NA | TRBV7-3 | NA | TGTGCCAGCAGCCAAACAGTGGGCCAAGAGACCCAGTACTTC | CASSQTVGQETQYF
TRBJ1-1 | NA | TRBV13 | NA | TGTGCCAGCAGCTTAGGCTCGGGGTCCACTGAAGCTTTCTTT | CASSLGSGSTEAFF
TRBJ2-1 | NA | TRBV18 | NA | TGTGCCAGCTCACCACAGAGGTCGGCCTCCTACAATGAGCAGTTCTTC | CASSPQRSASYNEQFF
TRBJ2-7 | NA | TRBV9 | NA | TGTGCCAGCAGCGTAGAGCAAGGGATTGGGGCCTACGAGCAGTACTTC | CASSVEQGIGAYEQYF
TRBJ2-7 | NA | TRBV7-3 | NA | TGTGCCAGCAGCTTAGGGGGCACCTACGAGCAGTACTTC | CASSLGGTYEQYF
TRBJ2-7 | NA | TRBV27 | NA | TGTGCCAGCAGTTTCTCAGGAAGCTCCTACGAGCAGTACTTC | CASSFSGSSYEQYF